These 28 T cell receptor beta chains were sequenced from one sample in a study of CD8+CD57+ T cells in acquired aplastic anemia. The template used for profiling TCR beta VDJ and CDR3 was genomic DNA. TCRdb processed the reads anew with MiXCR; each CDR3 protein has one entry. The data show 200,000 or so distinct CDR3 sequences, 50% to 75% seen once. Sequencing was done on a sample of sorted CD4+, CD8+, or CD8+CD57+ T cells (not recorded which) from PBMCs. All receptors derive from a human donor with severe aplastic anemia or a healthy control (not recorded which).

This clonotype has ten or more counts. The chain combines TRBV19 with TRBJ1-1; D is uncertain. V gave up 3 bases and J gave up 1 base, with 6 bases separating them. Germline CDR1 and CDR2: LNHDA and SQIVND (reference sequence). This CDR3 region has 13 residues. CDR3 loop: CASSISGNTEAFF. DNA for the CDR3: TGTGCCAGTAGTATCTCAGGGAACACTGAAGCTTTCTTT.

The gene calls are TRBV24-1 and TRBJ1-2, with TRBD1 matching 8 bases. CDR3 length: 15 amino acids. Trimming cost V 6 bases and J 3 bases; bases outside gene matches: 8. CDR1 is KGHDR and CDR2 is SFDVKD in the germline V gene. As DNA, the CDR3 is TGTGCCACCAGTCCCGCTGGGGACAGGCACTATGGCTACACCTTC. The encoded protein is CATSPAGDRHYGYTF.

CDR3 bases: TGTGCCAGCAGTTACCCCCCAGAGACCCAGTACTTC. It codes for CASSYPPETQYF. The rearrangement links TRBV6-5 to TRBJ2-5; no definite D call. The CDR3 is made up of 12 amino acids. Germline CDR1 and CDR2: MNHEY and SVGAGI. With 2 bases removed from V and 4 bases from J, the gap between germline ends came to 5 bases.

CDR3 DNA sequence: TGTGCCAGCAGCCCCACGGGGATGTACTCTGGAAACACCATATATTTT. Translated, it gives CASSPTGMYSGNTIYF. The chain couples TRBV7-9 to TRBJ1-3; D is ambiguous. V was trimmed by 5 bases and J by 0 bases, leaving 14 bases between them. The CDR3 totals 16 residues. Germline CDR1 SEHNR, CDR2 FQNEAQ (reference sequence).

This chain uses TRBV7-3 with TRBJ2-7; 11 bases agree with TRBD2. CDR1 is SGHTA, CDR2 FQGTGA, per germline. J lost 6 bases, V lost 6 bases, and 10 bases had no gene match. The CDR3 runs to 15 residues. DNA of the CDR3: TGTGCCAGCAGGGACGGGACTAGCGGACCGTTCGAGCAGTACTTC. The encoded protein is CASRDGTSGPFEQYF.

On this clonotype itself: Its ends do not fully match the called genes, so a read error is possible. The chain couples TRBV2 to TRBJ1-5; TRBD1 matches at 9 bases. Per the germline V gene, CDR1 is SNHLY and CDR2 is FYNNEI. This CDR3 comprises 15 residues. The CDR3, as DNA: TGTGCCAGCAGCGGGACAGGGTCATTCAATCAGACCCAACATTTT. Its protein is CASSGTGSFNQTQHF.

This clonotype turned up a few times. The J gene is TRBJ1-1, the V gene TRBV20-1; a weak D match, TRBD1 (5 bases). The CDR3 is made up of 12 amino acids. Germline CDR1 and CDR2: DFQATT and SNEGSKA (reference sequence). The V gene lost 2 bases and the J gene lost 11 bases, with 15 bases spanning the gap. CDR3 DNA: TGCAGTGCTAGACTGCAGGGAGCCGCGGCTTTCTTT. Its translation: CSARLQGAAAFF.

The rearrangement uses TRBV7-2 and TRBJ1-6; 7 bases map to TRBD1. The germline CDR1 and CDR2 sequences are SGHTA and FQGNSA. The J segment lost 5 bases and the V segment lost 6 bases, leaving 4 bases of the junction unmatched. The CDR3 has 14 residues. The CDR3 DNA reads TGTGCCAGCAGGTACGGGACAGATAATTCACCCCTCCACTTT. Its translation: CASRYGTDNSPLHF.

J is TRBJ1-2 and V is TRBV4-3; no clear D gene. The CDR3 is made up of 11 amino acids. V lost 1 base, J lost 9 bases, and 6 bases lay in between. CDR1 and CDR2 (germline): LGHNA, YSLEER. CDR3 DNA sequence: TGCGCCAGCAGCCAAGTAGGAAGCTACACCTTC. Translation: CASSQVGSYTF.

This clonotype was recorded at least ten times. V and J are TRBV4-1 and TRBJ2-3; 9 bases line up with TRBD2. J lost 6 bases, V lost 4 bases, and 2 bases had no gene match. CDR1 is MGHRA and CDR2 is YSYEKL in the germline V gene. The CDR3 spans 13 residues. In nucleotides, the CDR3 is TGCGCCAGCAGCCTAGGACTAGCGGATACGCAGTATTTT. The encoded protein is CASSLGLADTQYF.

This clonotype came up a few times. This chain links TRBV7-2 with TRBJ2-7; D uncertain. The CDR3 is 14 amino acids. Germline V CDR1 and CDR2: SGHTA, FQGNSA. V was shortened by 5 bases and J by 3 bases, with 14 bases between the two germline ends. As DNA, the CDR3 is TGTGCCAGCAGCCATATGACTGTCGGCTACGAGCAGTACTTC. It specifies CASSHMTVGYEQYF.

The chain carries TRBV12-3 or TRBV12-4 and TRBJ1-6; 9 bases agree with TRBD1. The trim removed 4 bases at V and 10 bases at J, leaving 5 bases unmatched. The CDR3 length is 14 residues. The DNA for the CDR3 is TGTGCCAGCAGTTCCACAGGGGGCGCCTCACCCCTCCACTTT. It translates to CASSSTGGASPLHF.

This clonotype occurred once. V gene TRBV6-4 combines with J gene TRBJ2-7; D gene unclear. This CDR3 has 14 residues. Germline V gene sequence: CDR1 MRHNA, CDR2 SNTAGT. Trimming took off 2 bases at V and 5 bases at J, with 13 bases between the two ends. The CDR3 loop reads CASSDRRLPNEQYF. CDR3 nucleotide sequence: TGTGCCAGCAGTGACAGGCGGCTTCCTAACGAGCAGTACTTC.

As for this clonotype: It is likely a read error, because the conserved phenylalanine at the end of the CDR3 is missing. This sequence joins TRBV12-3 or TRBV12-4 and TRBJ1-1; D unclear. The CDR3 length is 11 residues. CDR3 bases: TGTGCCAGCAGTGGCGACACTGAGGCTTTCTCT. Residues: CASSGDTEAFS.

V and J are TRBV7-2 and TRBJ1-4; 7 positions match TRBD1. The trim removed 5 bases at V and 8 bases at J, leaving 11 bases unmatched. Germline assignment: CDR1 SGHTA and CDR2 FQGNSA. The CDR3 contains 15 residues. CDR3 residues: CASSNRSTGREKLFF. The CDR3 coding sequence is TGTGCCAGCAGCAACCGCTCGACAGGGAGGGAAAAACTGTTTTTT.

Concerning this clonotype itself: Mismatch with germline at one junction end may stem from a read error. V is TRBV5-1 and J is TRBJ2-7; 10 bases line up with TRBD1. In germline, CDR1 is SGHRS, CDR2 YFSETQ. The length of the CDR3 is 14 residues. The CDR3 reads CASSAGQGSYEQYF. The CDR3 nucleotides read TGTGCCAGCAGCGCGGGACAGGGGAGCTACGAGCAGTACTTC.

The chain combines TRBV29-1 with TRBJ2-7, with 10 bases fitting TRBD2. This CDR3 has 14 amino acids. Germline CDR1 and CDR2: SQVTM and ANQGSEA. V was clipped by 6 bases and J by 4 bases; unmatched bases: 9. The CDR3 loop is CSVLTSGAAYEQYF. In nucleotides, the CDR3 is TGCAGCGTGCTTACTAGCGGGGCGGCGTACGAGCAGTACTTC.

This sequence joins TRBV30 and TRBJ2-5; D could derive from TRBD1 or TRBD2 (5 bases each). Trimming removed 4 bases at V and 5 bases at J, with 8 bases between. From germline, CDR1 is GTSNPN and CDR2 SVGIG (reference sequence). This CDR3 spans 11 amino acids. CDR3 protein: CAWTGAETQYF. CDR3 DNA: TGTGCCTGGACCGGGGCGGAGACCCAGTACTTC.

V usage is TRBV2 and J usage is TRBJ2-7; D tentatively reads TRBD1 or TRBD2 (6 bases each). CDR1 and CDR2 from the germline V gene are SNHLY and FYNNEI. The CDR3 is made up of 14 amino acids. The V gene lost 4 bases and the J gene lost 1 base, with 11 bases spanning the gap. CDR3 DNA sequence: TGTGCCAGCAGTGGGCGGGGACATTCCTACGAGCAGTACTTC. Translation: CASSGRGHSYEQYF.

The chain combines TRBV7-2 with TRBJ2-3; maybe TRBD2 (5 bases). The CDR3 loop spans 15 amino acids. Germline V gene sequence: CDR1 SGHTA, CDR2 FQGNSA. Trimming removed 4 bases from V and 0 bases from J, with 11 bases in between. The CDR3 sequence: CASSYSGPSTDTQYF. CDR3 coding DNA: TGTGCCAGCAGCTACAGCGGACCTAGCACAGATACGCAGTATTTT.

CDR3 nucleotide sequence: TGTGCCACCAGTTTGGGGAACGGTCAAGAGACCCAGTACTTC. Protein sequence: CATSLGNGQETQYF. This chain joins TRBV15 and TRBJ2-5; D is unclear. CDR1 is LNHNV, CDR2 YYDKDF, per germline (reference sequence). V was clipped by 6 bases and J by 2 bases, with 13 bases between them. The CDR3 is made up of 14 amino acids.

The chain couples TRBV7-9 to TRBJ1-2; D is perhaps TRBD1 (5 bases). The V gene's germline CDR1 is SEHNR and CDR2 FQNEAQ (reference sequence). The CDR3 has 16 amino acids. V dropped 1 base and J dropped 8 bases, with 20 bases sitting between them. In DNA form, the CDR3 reads TGTGCCAGCAGCTTAGACCCGGGGACGACGCTCCAGGGCTACACCTTC. It encodes CASSLDPGTTLQGYTF.

The V and J genes are TRBV29-1 and TRBJ2-7; 7 bases are a match to TRBD2. The CDR3 sequence is 13 residues long. The V gene end was trimmed by 8 bases and the J gene end by 0 bases; junction bases not matched to a gene: 7. From germline, CDR1 is SQVTM and CDR2 ANQGSEA. CDR3 loop: CSPQGGGSYEQYF. The CDR3 DNA is TGCAGCCCCCAAGGCGGGGGCTCCTACGAGCAGTACTTC.

As to this clonotype: A clone one base away is much larger, so this may be a read error. The chain carries TRBV10-3 and TRBJ2-7; D remains unclear. Germline values: CDR1 ENHRY, CDR2 SYGVKD. V was cut by 5 bases and J by 0 bases, with 11 bases left in between. CDR3 length: 14 amino acids. CDR3 bases: TGTGCCATCAGTTTCGCCGAGAGCTCCTACGAGCAGTACTTC. This sequence encodes CAISFAESSYEQYF.

The chain carries TRBV7-3 and TRBJ2-1, with 9 bases identical to TRBD2. V shed 3 bases, J shed 3 bases, and the junction held 3 bases outside the gene matches. CDR1 SGHTA and CDR2 FQGTGA come from the germline V gene. The CDR3 extends over 15 amino acids. The CDR3 loop is CASSFQAGGYNEQFF. The CDR3 DNA reads TGTGCCAGCAGCTTTCAAGCGGGGGGCTACAATGAGCAGTTCTTC. Full variable domain (rest looked up from reference TRBV7-3 and TRBJ2-1): GAGVSQTPSNKVTEKGKYVELRCDPISGHTALYWYRQSLGQGPEFLIYFQGTGAADDSGLPNDRFFAVRPEGSVSTLKIQRTERGDSAVYLCASSFQAGGYNEQFFGPGTRLTVL.

The chain combines TRBV20-1 with TRBJ2-5, with D tentatively TRBD1 (5 bases). V shed 1 base and J shed 1 base, with 16 bases lying between them. The CDR3 extends over 16 amino acids. CDR1 is DFQATT and CDR2 is SNEGSKA in the germline V gene (reference sequence). In DNA, the CDR3 is TGCAGTGCTAGAGGAGGCGCCATACAGGCCCAAGAGACCCAGTACTTC. Its protein is CSARGGAIQAQETQYF.

This clonotype occurred many times. This chain connects TRBV19 to TRBJ1-5; D not resolved. Germline lookup yields CDR1 LNHDA and CDR2 SQIVND (reference sequence). The CDR3 is made up of 14 amino acids. The V end lost 2 bases, the J end lost 4 bases, and 9 bases lay between the germline ends. CDR3: CASSIMSANQPQHF. The CDR3, as DNA: TGTGCCAGTAGTATAATGTCCGCAAATCAGCCCCAGCATTTT.

Ten or more counts support this clonotype. The gene calls are TRBV2 and TRBJ1-1, with D hard to call. Between the trimmed V and J ends, which lost 3 bases and 2 bases, there was a span of 10 bases. Germline loops: CDR1 SNHLY, CDR2 FYNNEI. This CDR3 spans 14 amino acids. This CDR3 is CASSDIWGNTEAFF. The CDR3 DNA follows: TGTGCCAGCAGTGACATCTGGGGTAACACTGAAGCTTTCTTT.